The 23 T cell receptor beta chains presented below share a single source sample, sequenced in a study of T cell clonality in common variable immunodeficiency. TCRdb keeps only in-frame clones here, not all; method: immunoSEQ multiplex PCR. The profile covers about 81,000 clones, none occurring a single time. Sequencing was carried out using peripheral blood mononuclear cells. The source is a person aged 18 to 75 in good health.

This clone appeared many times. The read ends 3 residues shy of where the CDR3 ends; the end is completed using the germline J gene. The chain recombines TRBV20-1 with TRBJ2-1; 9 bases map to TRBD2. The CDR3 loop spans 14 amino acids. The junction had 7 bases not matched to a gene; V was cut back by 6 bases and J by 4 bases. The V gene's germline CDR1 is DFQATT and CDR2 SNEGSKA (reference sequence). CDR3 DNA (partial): TGCAGTGCCACTAGACTAGCGGCATACAATGAG. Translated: CSATRLAAYNE. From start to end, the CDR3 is CSATRLAAYNEQFF.

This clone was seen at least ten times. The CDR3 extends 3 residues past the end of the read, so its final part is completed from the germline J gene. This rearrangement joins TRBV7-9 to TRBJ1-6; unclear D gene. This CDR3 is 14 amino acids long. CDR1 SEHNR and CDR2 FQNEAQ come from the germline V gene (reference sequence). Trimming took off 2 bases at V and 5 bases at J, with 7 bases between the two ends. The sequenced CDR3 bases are TGTGCCAGCAGCTTAAGCGGGAATAATTCACCC. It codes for CASSLSGNNSP. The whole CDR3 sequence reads CASSLSGNNSPLHF.

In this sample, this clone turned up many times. The sequenced CDR3 bases are TGCGCCAGCAGCTTGGGGGCAGTCTGGGATTCACCC. Translating it yields CASSLGAVWDSP. The full-length CDR3 reads as CASSLGAVWDSPLHF. This chain links TRBV5-1 with TRBJ1-6, with D unresolved. The read terminates 3 residues ahead of where the CDR3 ends, so the germline J gene completes it. The V gene lost 0 bases and the J gene lost 8 bases, with 12 bases spanning the gap. CDR1 SGHRS and CDR2 YFSETQ come from the germline V gene. The CDR3 loop spans 15 amino acids.

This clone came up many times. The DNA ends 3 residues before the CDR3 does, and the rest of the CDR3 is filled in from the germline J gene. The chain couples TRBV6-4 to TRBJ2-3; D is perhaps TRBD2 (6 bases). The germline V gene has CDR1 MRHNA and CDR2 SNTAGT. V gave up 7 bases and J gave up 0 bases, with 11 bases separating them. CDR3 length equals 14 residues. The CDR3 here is CASTELASTDTQYF. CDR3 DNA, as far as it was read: TGTGCCAGCACAGAACTAGCTAGCACAGATACG.

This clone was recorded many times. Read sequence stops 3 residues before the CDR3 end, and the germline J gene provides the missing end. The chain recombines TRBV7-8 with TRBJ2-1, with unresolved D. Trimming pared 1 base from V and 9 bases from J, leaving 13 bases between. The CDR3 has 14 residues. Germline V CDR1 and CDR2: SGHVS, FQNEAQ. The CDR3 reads CASSLGESPGEQFF. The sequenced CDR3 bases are TGTGCCAGCAGCTTAGGAGAATCCCCCGGTGAG.

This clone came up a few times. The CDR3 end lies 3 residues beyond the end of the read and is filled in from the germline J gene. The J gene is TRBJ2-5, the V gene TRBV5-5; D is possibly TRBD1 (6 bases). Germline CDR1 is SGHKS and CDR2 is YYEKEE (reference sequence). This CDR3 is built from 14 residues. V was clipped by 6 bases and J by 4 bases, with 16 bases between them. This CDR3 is CASKGTGKGETQYF. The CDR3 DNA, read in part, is TGTGCCAGCAAGGGTACAGGGAAAGGAGAGACC.

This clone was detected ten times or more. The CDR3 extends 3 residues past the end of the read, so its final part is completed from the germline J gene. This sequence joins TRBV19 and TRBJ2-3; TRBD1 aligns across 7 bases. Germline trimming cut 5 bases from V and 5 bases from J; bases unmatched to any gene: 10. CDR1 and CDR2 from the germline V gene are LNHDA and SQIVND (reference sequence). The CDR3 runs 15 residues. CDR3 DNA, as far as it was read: TGTGCCAGTAGTTCCCGGGACAGAACCAAAGATACG. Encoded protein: CASSSRDRTKDT. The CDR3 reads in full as CASSSRDRTKDTQYF.

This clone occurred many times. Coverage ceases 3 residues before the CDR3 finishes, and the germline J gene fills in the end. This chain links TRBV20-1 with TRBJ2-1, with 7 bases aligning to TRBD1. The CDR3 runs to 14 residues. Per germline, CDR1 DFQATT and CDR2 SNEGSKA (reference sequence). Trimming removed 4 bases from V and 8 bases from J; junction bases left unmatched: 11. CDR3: CSANLGGFGDEQFF. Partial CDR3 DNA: TGCAGTGCTAACTTAGGGGGCTTTGGCGATGAG.

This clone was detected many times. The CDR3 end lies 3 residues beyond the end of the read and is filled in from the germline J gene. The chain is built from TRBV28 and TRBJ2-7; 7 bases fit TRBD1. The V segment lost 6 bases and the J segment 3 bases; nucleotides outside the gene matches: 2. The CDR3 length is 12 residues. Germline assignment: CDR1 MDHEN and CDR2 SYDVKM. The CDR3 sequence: CASRDRNYEQYF. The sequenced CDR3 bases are TGTGCCAGCAGGGACAGGAACTACGAG.

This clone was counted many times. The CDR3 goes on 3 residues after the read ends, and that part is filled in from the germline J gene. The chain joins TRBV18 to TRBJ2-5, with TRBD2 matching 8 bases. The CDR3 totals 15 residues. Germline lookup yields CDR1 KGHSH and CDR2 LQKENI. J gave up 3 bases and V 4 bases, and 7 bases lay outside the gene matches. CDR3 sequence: CASSQPGLDKETQYF. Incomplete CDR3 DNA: TGTGCCAGCTCACAACCGGGACTAGACAAAGAGACC.

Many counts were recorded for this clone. CDR3 sequence reads: CASSLTEGRGYTF. The sequenced part of the CDR3 DNA is TGTGCCAGCAGCTTGACGGAGGGGCGAGGC. The chain uses TRBV7-9 and TRBJ1-2; D is possibly TRBD1 (5 bases). From the germline J gene comes the end of the CDR3, since the read stops 3 residues before it. CDR3 length equals 13 residues. The germline V gene encodes CDR1 SEHNR and CDR2 FQNEAQ (reference sequence). The full variable domain, its missing parts supplied by reference TRBV7-9 and TRBJ1-2, is DTGVSQNPRHKITKRGQNVTFRCDPISEHNRLYWYRQTLGQGPEFLTYFQNEAQLEKSRLLSDRFSAERPKGSFSTLEIQRTEQGDSAMYLCASSLTEGRGYTFGSGTRLTVV.

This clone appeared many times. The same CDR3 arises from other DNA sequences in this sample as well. The CDR3 DNA, read in part, is TGCGCCAGCAGCTTGAGACTAGAGGGACTTATGGATACG. Translation gives CASSLRLEGLMDT. The full CDR3 sequence reads CASSLRLEGLMDTQYF. The genes are TRBV5-1 and TRBJ2-3; D might be TRBD2 (6 bases). The read is 3 residues too short to cover the CDR3 end, so that end is filled in from the germline J gene. V lost 1 base and J 6 bases, leaving 18 bases between the germline ends. The germline gives CDR1 SGHRS, CDR2 YFSETQ. This CDR3 is built from 16 residues.

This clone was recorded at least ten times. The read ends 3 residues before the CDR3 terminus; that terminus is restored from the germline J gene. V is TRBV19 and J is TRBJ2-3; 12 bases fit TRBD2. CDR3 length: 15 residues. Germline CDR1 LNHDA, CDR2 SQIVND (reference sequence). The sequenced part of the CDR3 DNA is TGTGCCAGTAGTACTAGCGGGAGGGCCATCACCCCG. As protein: CASSTSGRAITP. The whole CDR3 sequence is CASSTSGRAITPQYF.

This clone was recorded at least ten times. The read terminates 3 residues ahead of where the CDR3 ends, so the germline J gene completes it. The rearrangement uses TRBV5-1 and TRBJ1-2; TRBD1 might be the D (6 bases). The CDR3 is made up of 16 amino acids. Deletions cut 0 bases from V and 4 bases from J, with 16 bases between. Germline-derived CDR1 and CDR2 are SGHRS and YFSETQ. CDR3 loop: CASSLAGYGGLYGYTF. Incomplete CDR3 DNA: TGCGCCAGCAGCTTGGCCGGGTACGGGGGGCTCTATGGC.

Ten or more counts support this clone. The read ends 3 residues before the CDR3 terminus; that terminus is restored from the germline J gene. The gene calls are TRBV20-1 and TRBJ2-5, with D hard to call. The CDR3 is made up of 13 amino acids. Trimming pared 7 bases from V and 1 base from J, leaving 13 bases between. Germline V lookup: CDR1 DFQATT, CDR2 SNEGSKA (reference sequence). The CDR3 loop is CSVLWRPQETQYF. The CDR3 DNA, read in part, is TGCAGTGTATTGTGGCGGCCCCAAGAGACC.

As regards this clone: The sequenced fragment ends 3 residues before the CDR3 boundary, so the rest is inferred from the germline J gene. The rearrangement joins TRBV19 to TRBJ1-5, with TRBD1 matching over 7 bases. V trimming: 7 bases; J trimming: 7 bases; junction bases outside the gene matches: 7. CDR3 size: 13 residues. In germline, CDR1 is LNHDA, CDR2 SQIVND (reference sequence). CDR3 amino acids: CASKTGLGQPQHF. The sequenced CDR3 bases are TGTGCCAGTAAGACAGGGCTCGGGCAGCCC.

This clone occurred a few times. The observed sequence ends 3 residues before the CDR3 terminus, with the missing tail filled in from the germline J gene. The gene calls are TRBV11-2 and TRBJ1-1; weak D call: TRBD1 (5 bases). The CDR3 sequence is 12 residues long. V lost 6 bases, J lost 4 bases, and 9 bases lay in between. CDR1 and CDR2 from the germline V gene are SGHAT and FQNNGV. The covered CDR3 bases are TGTGCCAGCAGGGGCGGGGGCACTGAA. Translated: CASRGGGTE. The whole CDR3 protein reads CASRGGGTEAFF.

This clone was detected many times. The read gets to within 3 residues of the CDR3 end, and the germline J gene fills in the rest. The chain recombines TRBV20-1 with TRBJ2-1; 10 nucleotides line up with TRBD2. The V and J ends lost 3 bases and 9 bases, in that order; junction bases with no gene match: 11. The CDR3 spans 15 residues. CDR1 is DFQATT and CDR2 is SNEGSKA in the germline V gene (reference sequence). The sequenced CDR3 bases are TGCAGTGCTAGCGCGTTAGCGGGAGGAGCGAGTGAG. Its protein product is CSASALAGGASE. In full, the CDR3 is CSASALAGGASEQFF.

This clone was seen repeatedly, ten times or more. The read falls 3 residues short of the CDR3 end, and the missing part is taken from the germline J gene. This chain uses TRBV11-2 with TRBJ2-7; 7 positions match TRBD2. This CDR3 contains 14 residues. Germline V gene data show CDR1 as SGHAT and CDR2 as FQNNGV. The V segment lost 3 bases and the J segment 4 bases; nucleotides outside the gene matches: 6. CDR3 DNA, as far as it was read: TGTGCCAGCAGCTTTATAGCGGGTGAATACGAG. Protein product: CASSFIAGEYE. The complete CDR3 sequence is CASSFIAGEYEQYF. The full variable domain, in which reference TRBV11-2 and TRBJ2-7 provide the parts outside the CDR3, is EAGVAQSPRYKIIEKRQSVAFWCNPISGHATLYWYQQILGQGPKLLIQFQNNGVVDDSQLPKDRFSAERLKGVDSTLKIQPAKLEDSAVYLCASSFIAGEYEQYFGPGTRLTVT.

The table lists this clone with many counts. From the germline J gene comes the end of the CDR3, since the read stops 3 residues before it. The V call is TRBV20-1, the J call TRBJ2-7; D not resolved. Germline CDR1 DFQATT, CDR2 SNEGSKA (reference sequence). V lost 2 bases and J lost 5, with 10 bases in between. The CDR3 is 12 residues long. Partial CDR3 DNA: TGCAGTGCTAGACAGGTGTCCAACGAG. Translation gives CSARQVSNE. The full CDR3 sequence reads CSARQVSNEQYF.

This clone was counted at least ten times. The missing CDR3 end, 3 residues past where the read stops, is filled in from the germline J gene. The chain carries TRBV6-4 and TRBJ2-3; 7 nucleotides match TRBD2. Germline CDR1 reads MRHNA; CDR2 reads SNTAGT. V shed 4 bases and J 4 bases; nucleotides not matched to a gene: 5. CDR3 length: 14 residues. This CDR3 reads CASSVGLAADTQYF. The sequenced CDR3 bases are TGTGCCAGCAGTGTAGGCCTAGCGGCAGATACG.

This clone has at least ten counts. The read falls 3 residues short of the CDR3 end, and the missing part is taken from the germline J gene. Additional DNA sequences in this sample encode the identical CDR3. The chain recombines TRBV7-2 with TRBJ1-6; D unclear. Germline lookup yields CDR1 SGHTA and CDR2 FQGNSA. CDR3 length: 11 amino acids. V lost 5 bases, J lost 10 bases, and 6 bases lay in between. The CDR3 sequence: CASSQGSPLHF. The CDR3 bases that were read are TGTGCCAGCAGCCAAGGGTCACCC.

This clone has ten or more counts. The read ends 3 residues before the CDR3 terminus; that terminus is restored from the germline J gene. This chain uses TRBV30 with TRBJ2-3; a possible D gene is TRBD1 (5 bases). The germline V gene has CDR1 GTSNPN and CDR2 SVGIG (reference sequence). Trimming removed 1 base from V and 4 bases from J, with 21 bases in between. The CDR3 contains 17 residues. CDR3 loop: CAWSAALGPLIADTQYF. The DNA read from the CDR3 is TGTGCCTGGAGTGCGGCGCTGGGGCCGCTGATAGCAGATACG.